This TCR beta chain was identified during a study of T-cell memory formation after mild COVID-19 (dated by TCRdb to 2020 to 2023). In the study overall: TCR sequence clusters from the two donors were largely donor specific. The cohort comprised two young, previously healthy adult volunteers, one female and one male. In two donors, T-cell clones that expanded and contracted after mild COVID-19 were followed by sequencing TCRalpha and TCRbeta repertoires longitudinally.

In the case of this clonotype: Its antigen specificity is not known. The record has no base qualities; no much larger clone is one base away.

The listed sequencing device is Illumina NovaSeq 6000. cDNA libraries for TCRalpha and TCRbeta were prepared by 5'RACE using constant-segment primers, with sample barcodes and unique molecular identifiers added. RNA was extracted from every sample with Trizol reagent. Libraries were amplified in two PCR steps, with a second sample barcode and Illumina TruSeq adapters added in the second step. The libraries were sequenced on an Illumina NovaSeq using 2 x 150 bp paired-end reads. The study's processing was this. With migec v1.2.7, reads were demultiplexed and then collapsed into UMI-guided consensus sequences. With mixcr v2.1.11, UMI consensuses were aligned to TRA and TRB V and J templates and assembled into clonotypes. Clonotypes were classified as expanded or contracted when called significant by both edgeR and NoisET, with noise models trained on biological replicates. For edgeR calls, the cutoffs were a false discovery rate-adjusted p below 0.01 and a log2 fold-change threshold of 1. As an exploratory analysis of dynamics, max-normalized trajectories of the 1000 most abundant clonotypes were examined with PCA combined with hierarchical clustering. Separately sequenced CD4+ and CD8+ repertoires were used to assign a CD4 or CD8 phenotype to each responding clone. The raw public data were reprocessed by TCRdb itself: fastp quality trimming at Q25, MiXCR clonotype calling, in-frame beta chains only. Rows are combined by CDR3 protein, so each entry shows the most common genes and DNA. TCRdb's processing, not the study's, gives the V and J calls here. In all, the sample holds roughly 14,000 distinct CDR3 sequences, and around 20% of those were seen once. Of the sample, more than 40% falls within the top ten clones.

Points the paper makes about the study in general: The second-wave clones that peaked on day 37 were not confirmed to be SARS-CoV-2 specific. The study covered only two mild cases, and larger cohorts including severe cases with pre-infection samples were considered necessary. Contracting CD4+ clones were located mainly in the CM and EM memory subsets, whereas CD8+ clones were found to be enriched in EMRA. Some responding clones were found in pre-infection memory, which suggests that pre-existing cross-reactive memory T cells took part in the SARS-CoV-2 response. Clones contracting from day 15 to 85 had balanced CD4/CD8 phenotypes, while a second wave expanding from day 15 to 37 was biased towards CD4+.

Reading the germline V gene gives CDR1 KGHDR and CDR2 SFDVKD. The junction carries 6 bases between V and J, which are trimmed by 4 bases and 2 bases respectively. The CDR3 goes from the cysteine to the phenylalanine over 13 residues. The retained sequence is limited to the CDR3, 39 bases, with the frame set at the first base. Ficoll-Paque density gradient centrifugation was used to isolate PBMCs. The chain is encoded by TRBV24-1 joined to TRBJ2-3, with the identity of the D gene unclear. The origin of this receptor is an adult woman who had mild COVID-19 (a few samples of this study predate the infection). The sample titles of this study are shuffled in the database, so cell type and time point are left out; the donor was told from shared clones. The sequencing input was PBMCs or a T cell subset sorted from them (not recorded which). The DNA sequence is given as TGTGCCACCAGTGAACCATCCACAGATACGCAGTATTTT. This is translated as CATSEPSTDTQYF.